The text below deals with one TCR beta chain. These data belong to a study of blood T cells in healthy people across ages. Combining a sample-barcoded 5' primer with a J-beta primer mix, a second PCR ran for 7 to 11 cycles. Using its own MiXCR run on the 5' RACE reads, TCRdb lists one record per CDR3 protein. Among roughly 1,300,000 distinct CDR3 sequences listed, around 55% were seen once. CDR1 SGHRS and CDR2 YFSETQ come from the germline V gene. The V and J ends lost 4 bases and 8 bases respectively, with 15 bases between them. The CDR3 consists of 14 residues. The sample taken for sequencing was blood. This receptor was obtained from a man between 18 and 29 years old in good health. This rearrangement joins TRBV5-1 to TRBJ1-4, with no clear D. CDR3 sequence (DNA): TGCGCCAGCAGCCTTAGCATGGGGAACGAAAAACTGTTTTTT. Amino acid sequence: CASSLSMGNEKLFF.